This T cell receptor (beta chain) originates from a study of blood T cell repertoires in COVID-19. Whole-study context: Collection of acute and convalescent COVID-19 samples took place in the United States, Italy and Spain. The analysed material was cDNA or gDNA that came from T cells, B-cell-depleted T cells, or PBMCs.

Sequencing used immunoSEQ multiplex PCR; TCRdb keeps in-frame clones, though not all of them. The sample lists a few hundred thousand clones; approximately 86% were seen once. Germline loops: CDR1 SGHRS, CDR2 YFSETQ. V shed 4 bases, J shed 0 bases, and the junction held 9 bases outside the gene matches. CDR3 size: 16 residues. Participants were aged about 18 to 89 years from more than 20 US areas. Membership in each cohort depended on participant-reported clinical history. The clonotype originates from a woman in her forties or fifties who had recovered from COVID-19. The V call is TRBV5-1, the J call TRBJ1-2, with 7 nucleotides matching TRBD1. The sample comprised PBMCs or T cells enriched from blood (not recorded which). The CDR3 spells CASSRYGTETNYGYTF. CDR3 sequence (DNA): TGCGCCAGCAGCAGATACGGGACAGAAACTAACTATGGCTACACCTTC.